The 3 T cell receptor beta chains listed next were all sequenced from one sample in a study of cytomegalovirus exposure and HLA in healthy donors. Vbeta (60) and Jbeta (13) primers were used in the PCR. The method was immunoSEQ multiplex PCR; TCRdb's version includes in-frame clones alone and lacks a portion of them. The table has around 160,000 clones, 60% to 80% seen once; the top ten hold about 4.7%. Sequenced material: PBMCs. The receptors were sampled from a man between 18 and 29 years old in good health and CMV-seropositive.

The chain recombines TRBV5-6 with TRBJ1-2, with TRBD1 matching 10 bases. The germline V gene encodes CDR1 SGHDT and CDR2 YYEEEE. J gave up 7 bases and V 2 bases, and 8 bases lay outside the gene matches. The CDR3 length is 15 residues. The CDR3, as DNA: TGTGCCAGCAGCTTCCCGGGACAGGGGAGAGGTGGCTACACCTTC. It codes for CASSFPGQGRGGYTF.

The CDR3 DNA follows: TGTGCCAGCAGCCCAGCGGGGGCTTTGGGAGAGACCCAGTACTTC. Translation gives CASSPAGALGETQYF. The gene calls are TRBV11-3 and TRBJ2-5; 8 nucleotides match TRBD2. The germline V gene has CDR1 SGHNT and CDR2 YENEEA. CDR3 length: 15 residues. V lost 5 bases to trimming and J lost 4 bases; unmatched junction nucleotides: 9.

The chain is built from TRBV7-9 and TRBJ1-1, with TRBD1 as a possible D gene (5 bases). The V end lost 2 bases, the J end lost 5 bases, and 12 bases lay between the germline ends. CDR3 size: 14 residues. Germline V gene lookup returns CDR1 SEHNR and CDR2 FQNEAQ (reference sequence). The CDR3 here is CASSLSGGRTEAFF. In DNA, the CDR3 is TGTGCCAGCAGCTTATCCGGGGGTAGGACTGAAGCTTTCTTT. Full variable domain (rest looked up from reference TRBV7-9 and TRBJ1-1): DTGVSQNPRHKITKRGQNVTFRCDPISEHNRLYWYRQTLGQGPEFLTYFQNEAQLEKSRLLSDRFSAERPKGSFSTLEIQRTEQGDSAMYLCASSLSGGRTEAFFGQGTRLTVV.